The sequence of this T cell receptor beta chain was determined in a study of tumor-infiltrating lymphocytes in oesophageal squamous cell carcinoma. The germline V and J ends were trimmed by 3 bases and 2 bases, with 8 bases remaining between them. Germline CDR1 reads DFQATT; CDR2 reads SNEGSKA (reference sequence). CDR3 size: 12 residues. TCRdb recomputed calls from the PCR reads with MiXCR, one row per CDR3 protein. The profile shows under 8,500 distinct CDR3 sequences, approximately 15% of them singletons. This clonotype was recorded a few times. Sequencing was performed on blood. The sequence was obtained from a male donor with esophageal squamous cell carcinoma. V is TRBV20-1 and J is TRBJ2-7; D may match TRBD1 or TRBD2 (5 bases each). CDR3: CSARQGPYEQYF. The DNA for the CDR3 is TGCAGTGCTAGGCAGGGACCCTACGAGCAGTACTTC.